Each of the 29 T cell receptor beta chains below was sequenced from the same sample in a study of cytomegalovirus exposure and HLA in healthy donors. The PCR made use of 60 Vbeta and 13 Jbeta primers. Repertoires were generated with immunoSEQ multiplex PCR, while TCRdb's copy carries only in-frame clones and drops some. The sample includes around 150,000 clones, approximately 80% of them seen just once. The sequencing input was PBMCs. The receptor source for this set is a man under 40 in good health and CMV-seronegative.

The rearrangement links TRBV27 to TRBJ2-1; weak D call: TRBD2 (5 bases). CDR1 is MNHEY and CDR2 is SMNVEV in the germline V gene (reference sequence). With 3 bases removed from V and 6 bases from J, the gap between germline ends came to 18 bases. The length of the CDR3 is 16 residues. The CDR3: CASSFSERPLINEQFF. CDR3 nucleotides: TGTGCCAGCAGTTTCTCTGAGCGGCCCCTGATCAATGAGCAGTTCTTC.

This chain uses TRBV28 with TRBJ1-5; D is uncertain. V dropped 6 bases and J dropped 5 bases, with 8 bases sitting between them. The CDR3 consists of 12 residues. CDR1 and CDR2 from the germline V gene are MDHEN and SYDVKM. In nucleotides, the CDR3 is TGTGCCAGCAGGCGGGGTGATCAGCCCCAGCATTTT. It translates to CASRRGDQPQHF.

V gene TRBV13 combines with J gene TRBJ1-1; 9 bases are shared with TRBD1. Germline lookup yields CDR1 PRHDT and CDR2 FYEKMQ (reference sequence). This CDR3 has 15 residues. V gave up 2 bases and J gave up 10 bases; unmatched junction bases: 11. As DNA, the CDR3 is TGTGCCAGCAGCTTATCCCGACAGGGGGTGGGGTCAGCTTTCTTT. Amino acid sequence: CASSLSRQGVGSAFF.

The chain employs TRBV28 and TRBJ1-2, with TRBD1 identical over 10 bases. The CDR3 consists of 13 residues. Looked up from germline, CDR1 is MDHEN and CDR2 is SYDVKM. V shed 8 bases and J 4 bases; nucleotides not matched to a gene: 4. CDR3 region: CASSTGGGYGYTF. The CDR3 DNA reads TGTGCCAGCTCGACAGGGGGCGGCTATGGCTACACCTTC.

The genes are TRBV6-6 and TRBJ1-5, with D unresolved. The V gene's germline CDR1 is MNHNY and CDR2 SVGAGI (reference sequence). CDR3 length: 13 residues. Trimming left V 2 bases short and J 1 base short, with 3 bases between. The CDR3 DNA is TGTGCCAGCAGTTACGAGAGCAATCAGCCCCAGCATTTT. Protein: CASSYESNQPQHF.

This clone was seen a handful of times. Other nucleotide sequences from this sample produce the same CDR3. The chain links TRBV7-8 to TRBJ2-7; D might be TRBD1 (6 bases). The CDR3 is 13 amino acids. V was trimmed by 1 base and J by 2 bases, leaving 6 bases between them. Germline loops: CDR1 SGHVS, CDR2 FQNEAQ. The CDR3 region has the DNA TGTGCCAGCAGCTTAGACAGGGCCTACGAGCAGTACTTC. Encoded protein: CASSLDRAYEQYF.

The table lists this clone with a few counts. The DNA of the CDR3 is TGTGCCAGCACCTCTTCACCAGCGGGTGTCAACACCGGGGAGCTGTTTTTT. Its translation is CASTSSPAGVNTGELFF. The rearrangement joins TRBV11-2 to TRBJ2-2; D is perhaps TRBD2 (6 bases). The germline V gene has CDR1 SGHAT and CDR2 FQNNGV. The CDR3 runs 17 residues. V dropped 7 bases and J dropped 2 bases, with 20 bases sitting between them. The full variable domain, rest sourced from reference TRBV11-2 and TRBJ2-2, is EAGVAQSPRYKIIEKRQSVAFWCNPISGHATLYWYQQILGQGPKLLIQFQNNGVVDDSQLPKDRFSAERLKGVDSTLKIQPAKLEDSAVYLCASTSSPAGVNTGELFFGEGSRLTVL.

This clone occurred once. This rearrangement joins TRBV7-8 to TRBJ2-5, with TRBD2 matching over 9 bases. The CDR3 loop spans 13 amino acids. Germline CDR1 reads SGHVS; CDR2 reads FQNEAQ. V lost 5 bases and J lost 10; bases outside the gene matches: 8. This CDR3 reads CASSRLAGYVQYF. In nucleotides, the CDR3 is TGTGCCAGCAGCCGTCTAGCGGGATATGTCCAGTACTTC.

The gene calls are TRBV28 and TRBJ2-3, with D possibly being TRBD2 (5 bases). Germline V gene sequence: CDR1 MDHEN, CDR2 SYDVKM. The germline V and J ends were trimmed by 8 bases and 3 bases, with 15 bases remaining between them. This CDR3 has 14 residues. The DNA for the CDR3 is TGTGCCAGCCATATTATAGGAGGTACAGATACGCAGTATTTT. As protein: CASHIIGGTDTQYF.

The chain joins TRBV7-9 to TRBJ2-3, with 8 nucleotides matching TRBD2. The CDR3 extends over 15 amino acids. The V gene's germline CDR1 is SEHNR and CDR2 FQNEAQ (reference sequence). With V trimmed by 3 bases and J by 2 bases, 4 bases remained unmatched. The DNA of the CDR3 is TGTGCCAGCAGCTTTGCGGGGGGTTCCACAGATACGCAGTATTTT. This translates into CASSFAGGSTDTQYF.

The rearrangement uses TRBV6-1 and TRBJ1-4; D is unresolved. Germline V gene sequence: CDR1 MNHNS, CDR2 SASEGT. This CDR3 contains 14 residues. V lost 3 bases and J 4 bases, leaving 9 bases between the germline ends. The CDR3 loop reads CASSDLGRNEKLFF. For the CDR3, the DNA is TGTGCCAGCAGTGATCTGGGCCGTAATGAAAAACTGTTTTTT.

The chain employs TRBV10-3 and TRBJ2-7; 7 bases are a match to TRBD2. The germline CDR1 and CDR2 sequences are ENHRY and SYGVKD. CDR3 size: 15 residues. J lost 6 bases, V lost 2 bases, and 10 bases had no gene match. CDR3 sequence (DNA): TGTGCCATCAGTGAGGGTTTGGGCGGGAGCGGCGAGCAGTACTTC. Residues: CAISEGLGGSGEQYF.

This clone was found a few times. The genes are TRBV4-1 and TRBJ2-5; 7 bases fit TRBD1. This CDR3 has 16 residues. Germline trimming cut 3 bases from V and 2 bases from J; bases unmatched to any gene: 9. Per the germline V gene, CDR1 is MGHRA and CDR2 is YSYEKL. CDR3 region: CASSHGTVPIQETQYF. The CDR3 DNA reads as TGCGCCAGCAGCCACGGGACAGTCCCAATTCAAGAGACCCAGTACTTC.

V gene TRBV6-5 combines with J gene TRBJ1-2; possibly TRBD1 for D (5 bases). The CDR3 is 13 amino acids. CDR1 MNHEY and CDR2 SVGAGI come from the germline V gene. Deletions cut 2 bases from V and 8 bases from J, with 12 bases between. CDR3 DNA sequence: TGTGCCAGCAGTTACCCCGGGGGATGGGGCTACACCTTC. Protein: CASSYPGGWGYTF.

V is TRBV27 and J is TRBJ1-5, with D tentatively TRBD1 (6 bases). The CDR3 covers 15 residues. The germline V and J ends were trimmed by 2 bases and 4 bases, with 12 bases remaining between them. CDR1 is MNHEY, CDR2 SMNVEV, per germline (reference sequence). The CDR3 reads CASSLGQGPNQPQHF. The CDR3 DNA is TGTGCCAGCAGTTTAGGGCAGGGGCCGAATCAGCCCCAGCATTTT.

This clone was found once. V and J are TRBV9 and TRBJ1-3, with D unresolved. Germline CDR1 SGDLS, CDR2 YYNGEE. The CDR3 loop spans 15 amino acids. V gave up 0 bases and J gave up 2 bases, with 9 bases separating them. CDR3 residues: CASSVAPGTGNTIYF. The CDR3, as DNA: TGTGCCAGCAGCGTAGCCCCCGGGACTGGAAACACCATATATTTT.

This chain uses TRBV30 with TRBJ2-3, with D perhaps matching TRBD2 (6 bases). CDR1 is GTSNPN and CDR2 is SVGIG in the germline V gene (reference sequence). This CDR3 spans 15 amino acids. Trimming took off 5 bases at V and 0 bases at J, with 15 bases between the two ends. CDR3 DNA: TGTGCCTGGGGCTTTCGTGGGAGGAGCACAGATACGCAGTATTTT. It translates to CAWGFRGRSTDTQYF.

The V call is TRBV28, the J call TRBJ2-2; D perhaps matches TRBD1 (5 bases). The CDR3 runs 13 residues. CDR1 is MDHEN and CDR2 is SYDVKM in the germline V gene. V lost 9 bases and J lost 0, with 8 bases in between. The CDR3 reads CASDSANTGELFF. The CDR3, as DNA: TGTGCCAGTGACAGCGCGAACACCGGGGAGCTGTTTTTT. Supplemented by reference TRBV28 and TRBJ2-2, the full variable domain reads DVKVTQSSRYLVKRTGEKVFLECVQDMDHENMFWYRQDPGLGLRLIYFSYDVKMKEKGDIPEGYSVSREKKERFSLILESASTNQTSMYLCASDSANTGELFFGEGSRLTVL.

In this sample, this clone turned up a few times. V and J are TRBV28 and TRBJ2-2; TRBD2 is a possible D gene (5 bases). Germline V gene lookup returns CDR1 MDHEN and CDR2 SYDVKM. CDR3 size: 16 residues. With 6 bases removed from V and 0 bases from J, the gap between germline ends came to 14 bases. In DNA form, the CDR3 reads TGTGCCAGCAGCAGGCAGCGGACCGCGAACACCGGGGAGCTGTTTTTT. Residues: CASSRQRTANTGELFF.

The chain's CDR3 is CASSPRAEQYF. DNA for the CDR3: TGTGCCAGCAGCCCCCGCGCCGAGCAGTACTTC. This chain joins TRBV7-2 and TRBJ2-7, with D hard to call. Germline lookup yields CDR1 SGHTA and CDR2 FQGNSA. V lost 5 bases to trimming and J lost 6 bases, with 8 bases between them. This CDR3 spans 11 amino acids.

The rearrangement joins TRBV2 to TRBJ2-2; weak D call: TRBD1 (6 bases). V dropped 6 bases and J dropped 5 bases, with 22 bases sitting between them. The CDR3 extends over 17 amino acids. The germline V gene encodes CDR1 SNHLY and CDR2 FYNNEI. The CDR3 nucleotides are TGTGCCAGCAGCCCGACAGGCTCCCATTTTGGGACCGGGGAGCTGTTTTTT. Translation gives CASSPTGSHFGTGELFF.

V is TRBV6-1 and J is TRBJ1-1; D remains unclear. V was clipped by 8 bases and J by 8 bases, with 9 bases between them. The CDR3 is made up of 10 amino acids. CDR1 MNHNS and CDR2 SASEGT come from the germline V gene. The CDR3 loop is CASGRAEAFF. The CDR3 DNA reads TGTGCCAGCGGGAGGGCAGAAGCTTTCTTT.

This chain connects TRBV5-4 to TRBJ1-5; D not resolved. The CDR3 totals 14 residues. Per germline, CDR1 SGHNT and CDR2 YYREEE (reference sequence). Trimming stripped 4 bases from V and 1 base from J, with 9 bases between. The CDR3: CASSHERSNQPQHF. For the CDR3, the DNA is TGTGCCAGCAGCCATGAGAGGAGCAATCAGCCCCAGCATTTT.

V usage is TRBV9 and J usage is TRBJ2-3; 9 nucleotides line up with TRBD1. Trimming took 3 bases from V and 3 from J; bases not matched to a gene: 11. CDR3 length: 17 residues. Per germline, CDR1 SGDLS and CDR2 YYNGEE. This CDR3 is CASSAPGGTGWTDTQYF. CDR3 bases: TGTGCCAGCAGCGCCCCCGGCGGGACAGGGTGGACAGATACGCAGTATTTT.

V usage is TRBV30 and J usage is TRBJ2-1; a possible D gene is TRBD2 (6 bases). The CDR3 runs to 11 residues. V was cut by 7 bases and J by 4 bases, with 8 bases left in between. Germline V gene data show CDR1 as GTSNPN and CDR2 as SVGIG (reference sequence). The CDR3 sequence: CAFAGYNEQFF. The CDR3 DNA follows: TGTGCCTTTGCGGGGTACAATGAGCAGTTCTTC.

This clone was detected only a few times. The genes are TRBV6-4 and TRBJ1-1, with 7 bases lining up with TRBD1. The CDR3 sequence is 13 residues long. Germline CDR1 reads MRHNA; CDR2 reads SNTAGT. Trimming removed 6 bases from V and 1 base from J; junction bases left unmatched: 2. As DNA, the CDR3 is TGTGCCAGCAGCCGGACAGGGAACACTGAAGCTTTCTTT. This codes for CASSRTGNTEAFF.

V and J are TRBV28 and TRBJ1-2; 7 nucleotides match TRBD1. The CDR3 is made up of 15 amino acids. The germline gives CDR1 MDHEN, CDR2 SYDVKM. J was trimmed by 4 bases and V by 6 bases; bases with no gene match: 11. The CDR3 loop reads CASRIATGRSYGYTF. For the CDR3, the DNA is TGTGCCAGCAGGATTGCGACAGGGAGAAGCTATGGCTACACCTTC.

The J gene is TRBJ2-3, the V gene TRBV6-1, with TRBD2 matching over 7 bases. V lost 5 bases, J lost 1 base, and 12 bases stayed unmatched. The CDR3 covers 17 residues. Germline V gene data show CDR1 as MNHNS and CDR2 as SASEGT. CDR3 amino acids: CASSKGTISSGTDTQYF. The DNA of the CDR3 is TGTGCCAGCAGTAAAGGGACTATTTCTTCCGGCACAGATACGCAGTATTTT.

The chain employs TRBV5-4 and TRBJ2-1, with 10 bases aligning to TRBD2. Germline trimming cut 4 bases from V and 0 bases from J; bases unmatched to any gene: 7. Germline assignment: CDR1 SGHNT and CDR2 YYREEE (reference sequence). The CDR3 covers 17 residues. In DNA form, the CDR3 reads TGTGCCAGCAGCACAAACCCTAGCGGGAGCTCCTACAATGAGCAGTTCTTC. Translating gives CASSTNPSGSSYNEQFF.